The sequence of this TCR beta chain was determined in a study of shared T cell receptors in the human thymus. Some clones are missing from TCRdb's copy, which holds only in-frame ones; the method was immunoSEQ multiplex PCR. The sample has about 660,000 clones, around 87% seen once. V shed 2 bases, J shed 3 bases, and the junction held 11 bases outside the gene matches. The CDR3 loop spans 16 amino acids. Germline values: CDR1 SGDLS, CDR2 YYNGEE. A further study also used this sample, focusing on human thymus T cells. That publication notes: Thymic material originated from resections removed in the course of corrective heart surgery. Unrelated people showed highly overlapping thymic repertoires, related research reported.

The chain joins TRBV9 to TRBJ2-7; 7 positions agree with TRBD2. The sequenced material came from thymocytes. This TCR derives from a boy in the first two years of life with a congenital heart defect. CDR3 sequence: CASSVGRTSKSYEQYF. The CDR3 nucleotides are TGTGCCAGCAGCGTGGGTCGGACTAGTAAGAGCTACGAGCAGTACTTC.